A selection of T cell receptor beta chains follows, all from one sample in a study of identical twins. TCRdb ran MiXCR on the 5' RACE reads and lists one entry per CDR3 protein. This table has around 490,000 distinct CDR3 sequences, nearly 15% appearing once. The sample was also linked to a second study, of yellow fever vaccine responses in identical twins.

Material: CD4+ T cells sorted from blood. The receptors were gathered from a woman younger than 35 in good health. Both conserved end residues are part of each CDR3. The order of the fields is D gene, J gene, V gene, clone size, CDR3 length, CDR3 DNA, CDR3 protein. D genes are given only for firm matches. Rows may omit the clone size; those that give it use once, few, many or a size class.

. | TRBJ2-6 | TRBV18 | few | 15 | TGTGCCAGCTCACCAGGGGCCTCTGGGGCCAACGTCCTGACTTTC | CASSPGASGANVLTF
TRBD1 | TRBJ2-3 | TRBV7-2 | few | 14 | TGTGCCAGCGGGGGAGGACAGGGTGTGGATACGCAGTATTTT | CASGGGQGVDTQYF
. | TRBJ1-1 | TRBV7-8 | many | 11 | TGTGCCAGCAGTCAGGCGGGTGAAGCTTTCTTT | CASSQAGEAFF
. | TRBJ2-1 | TRBV7-6 | few | 13 | TGTGCCAGCGCCCCGGGTAGCTTGAATGAGCAGTTCTTC | CASAPGSLNEQFF
TRBD2 | TRBJ2-1 | TRBV6-2/TRBV6-3 | once | 17 | TGTGCCAGCAGTTACTCCCCTAGCGGGATCTATCCCAATGAGCAGTTCTTC | CASSYSPSGIYPNEQFF
. | TRBJ1-6 | TRBV7-9 | many | 15 | TGTGCCAGCAGCTTATCCGGTTCCTATAATTCACCCCTCCACTTT | CASSLSGSYNSPLHF
. | TRBJ2-6 | TRBV4-1 | few | 17 | TGCGCCAGCAGCCAAGTAGCAGGGAGCTCTGGGGCCAACGTCCTGACTTTC | CASSQVAGSSGANVLTF
TRBD1 | TRBJ2-1 | TRBV9 | . | 15 | TGTGCCAGCAGCGTAGCAGGAAGGGGGCACAATGAGCAGTTCTTC | CASSVAGRGHNEQFF
TRBD2 | TRBJ2-7 | TRBV2 | . | 15 | TGTGCCAGCAGCGAAAGGTGGCTAGCGGGCGACGAGCAGTACTTC | CASSERWLAGDEQYF
. | TRBJ1-6 | TRBV4-1 | many | 19 | TGCGCCAGCAGCCAAGATTCGATAAGGGGTATTCCCTATAATTCACCCCTCCACTTT | CASSQDSIRGIPYNSPLHF
TRBD1 | TRBJ2-7 | TRBV7-2 | few | 13 | TGTGCCAGCAGCTCGACAGGGGGCAACGAGCAGTACTTC | CASSSTGGNEQYF
. | TRBJ1-1 | TRBV3-1 | . | 16 | TGTGCCAGCAGCCAAGGAGGAAAGTGGGAGAACACTGAAGCTTTCTTT | CASSQGGKWENTEAFF
TRBD1 | TRBJ2-5 | TRBV3-1 | . | 15 | TGTGCCAGCAGCCGTCGGACAGGGGAAAAAGAGACCCAGTACTTC | CASSRRTGEKETQYF